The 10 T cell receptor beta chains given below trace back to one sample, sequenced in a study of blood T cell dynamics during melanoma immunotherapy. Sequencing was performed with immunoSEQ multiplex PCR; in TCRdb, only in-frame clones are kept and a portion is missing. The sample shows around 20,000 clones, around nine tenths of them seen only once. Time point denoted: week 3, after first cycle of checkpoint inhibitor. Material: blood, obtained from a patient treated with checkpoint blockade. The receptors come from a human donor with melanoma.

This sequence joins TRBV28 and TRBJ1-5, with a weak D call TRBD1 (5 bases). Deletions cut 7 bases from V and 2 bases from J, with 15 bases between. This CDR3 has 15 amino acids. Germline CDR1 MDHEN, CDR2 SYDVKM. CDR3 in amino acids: CASTSGGRGNQPQHF. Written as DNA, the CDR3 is TGTGCCAGCACAAGCGGGGGACGAGGCAATCAGCCCCAGCATTTT.

The chain's CDR3 is CASSLIGTGAYNEQFF. CDR3 DNA sequence: TGTGCCAGCAGCTTAATAGGAACCGGCGCCTACAATGAGCAGTTCTTC. The chain carries TRBV7-8 and TRBJ2-1; D is undetermined. Trimming took 2 bases from V and 2 from J, leaving 13 bases between them. The CDR3 extends over 16 amino acids. The germline gives CDR1 SGHVS, CDR2 FQNEAQ.

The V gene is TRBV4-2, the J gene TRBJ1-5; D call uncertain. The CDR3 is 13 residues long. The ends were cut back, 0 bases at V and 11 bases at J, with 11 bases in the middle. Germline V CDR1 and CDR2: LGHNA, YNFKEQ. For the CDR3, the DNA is TGTGCCAGCAGCCAAGATTTGGTGGCGGCCCAGCATTTT. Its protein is CASSQDLVAAQHF.

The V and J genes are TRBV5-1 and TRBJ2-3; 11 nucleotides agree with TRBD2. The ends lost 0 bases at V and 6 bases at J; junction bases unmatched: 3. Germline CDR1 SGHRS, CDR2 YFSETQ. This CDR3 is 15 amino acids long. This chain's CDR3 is CASSLEVAGGDTQYF. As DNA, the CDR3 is TGCGCCAGCAGCTTGGAGGTAGCGGGAGGGGATACGCAGTATTTT.

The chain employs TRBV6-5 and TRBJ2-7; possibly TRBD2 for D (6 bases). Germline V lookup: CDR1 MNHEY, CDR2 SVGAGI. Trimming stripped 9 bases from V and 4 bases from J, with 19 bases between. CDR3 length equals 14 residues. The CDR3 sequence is CASSRTMGSYEQYF. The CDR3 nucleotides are TGTGCCAGTTCCCGGACTATGGGTTCTTACGAGCAGTACTTC.

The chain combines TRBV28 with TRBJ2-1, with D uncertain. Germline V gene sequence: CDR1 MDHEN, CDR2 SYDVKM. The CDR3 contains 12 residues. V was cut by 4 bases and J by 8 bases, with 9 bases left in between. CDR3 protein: CASSSVTDEQFF. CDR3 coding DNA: TGTGCCAGCAGTTCCGTGACGGATGAGCAGTTCTTC.

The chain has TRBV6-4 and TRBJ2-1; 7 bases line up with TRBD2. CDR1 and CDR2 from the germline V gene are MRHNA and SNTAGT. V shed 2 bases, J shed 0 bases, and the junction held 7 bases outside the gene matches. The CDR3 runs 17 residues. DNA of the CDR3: TGTGCCAGCAGTGACAAGGCTAGCGGCCTCTCCTACAATGAGCAGTTCTTC. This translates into CASSDKASGLSYNEQFF.

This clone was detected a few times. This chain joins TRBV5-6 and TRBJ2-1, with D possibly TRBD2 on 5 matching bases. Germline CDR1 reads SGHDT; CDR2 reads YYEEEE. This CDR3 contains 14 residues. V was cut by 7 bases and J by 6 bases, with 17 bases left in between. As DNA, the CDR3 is TGTGCCAGCGGACCCTGGCTAGCTGGCAATGAGCAGTTCTTC. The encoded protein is CASGPWLAGNEQFF.

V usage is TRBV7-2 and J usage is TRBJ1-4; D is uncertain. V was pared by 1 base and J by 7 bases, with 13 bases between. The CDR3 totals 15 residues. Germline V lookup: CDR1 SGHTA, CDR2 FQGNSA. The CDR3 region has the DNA TGTGCCAGCAGCTTAGGATTCGGGCTTAGTGAAAAACTGTTTTTT. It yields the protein CASSLGFGLSEKLFF.

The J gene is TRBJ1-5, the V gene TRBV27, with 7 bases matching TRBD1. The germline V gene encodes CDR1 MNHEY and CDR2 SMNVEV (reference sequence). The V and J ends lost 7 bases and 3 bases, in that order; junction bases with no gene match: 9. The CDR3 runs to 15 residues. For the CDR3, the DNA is TGTGCCAGCAAGAGAGACAGGGATGACAATCAGCCCCAGCATTTT. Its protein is CASKRDRDDNQPQHF.